A single T cell receptor (beta chain) is shown here with its context. Its antigen is unidentified. CDR3 length: 13 amino acids. The germline V gene has CDR1 MNHEY and CDR2 SMNVEV (reference sequence). Losses at the gene ends were 8 bases for V and 4 bases for J; bases not matched to a gene: 7. The data are from a study of blood T cells in healthy people across ages. Whole-study results and caveats: Per-million-T-cell TCR beta diversity fell roughly linearly with age.

A second PCR of about 6 to 11 cycles used a sample-barcoded 5' primer and a J-beta primer mix. A single record per CDR3 protein comes from TCRdb applying MiXCR to the 5' RACE reads. The data hold around 940,000 distinct CDR3 sequences, with just over 50% observed a single time. The V and J genes are TRBV27 and TRBJ2-5; 7 bases map to TRBD2. The clonotype originates from a woman aged 55-75 years in good health. What was sequenced was blood. The CDR3 sequence: CASGRVRGETQYF. CDR3 in DNA: TGTGCCAGCGGGAGGGTTAGGGGAGAGACCCAGTACTTC.